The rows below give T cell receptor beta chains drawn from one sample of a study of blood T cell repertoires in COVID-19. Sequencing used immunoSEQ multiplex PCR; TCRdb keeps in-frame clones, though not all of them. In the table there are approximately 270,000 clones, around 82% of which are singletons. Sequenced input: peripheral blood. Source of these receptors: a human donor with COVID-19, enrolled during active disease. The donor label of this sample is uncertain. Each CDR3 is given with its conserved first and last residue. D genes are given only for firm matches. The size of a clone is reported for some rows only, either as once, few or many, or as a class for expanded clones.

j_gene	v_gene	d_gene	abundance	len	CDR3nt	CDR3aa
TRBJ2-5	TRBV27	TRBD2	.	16	TGTGCCAGCAGCCTAACTAGGGAACTAGCGGGAGAGACCCAGTACTTC	CASSLTRELAGETQYF
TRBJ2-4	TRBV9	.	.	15	TGTGCCAGCAGCGTAGTGGCAGGCACGAATCCCATTCAGTACTTC	CASSVVAGTNPIQYF
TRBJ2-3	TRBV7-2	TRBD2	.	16	TGTGCCAGCAGCTTAGTATATGTGACTAGCGGAAATACGCAGTATTTT	CASSLVYVTSGNTQYF
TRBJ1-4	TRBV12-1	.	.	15	TGTGCCAGCAGCTGCGGACAGGGAACTAATGAAAAACTGTTTTTT	CASSCGQGTNEKLFF
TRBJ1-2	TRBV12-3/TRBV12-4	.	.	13	TGTGCCAGCAGTTTAGCCGGGGGTGGCGGCTACACCTTC	CASSLAGGGGYTF
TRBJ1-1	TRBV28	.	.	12	TGTGCCAGCAGGGGGGCGGGCACTGAAGCTTTCTTT	CASRGAGTEAFF
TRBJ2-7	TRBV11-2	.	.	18	TGTGCCAGCAGCTTAGGGGTATCGAGAGGCTTTACCTCCTACGAGCAGTACTTC	CASSLGVSRGFTSYEQYF
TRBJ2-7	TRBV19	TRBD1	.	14	TGTGCCAGTAGTGTGAGGGACAGCTCCTACGAGCAGTACTTC	CASSVRDSSYEQYF
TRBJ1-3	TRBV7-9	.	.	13	TGTGCCAGCAGCTTAGAAGGGGGAAGCACCATATATTTT	CASSLEGGSTIYF
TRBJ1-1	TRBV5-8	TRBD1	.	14	TGTGCCAGCAGCGTGGGACAGGCGAACACTGAAGCTTTCTTT	CASSVGQANTEAFF
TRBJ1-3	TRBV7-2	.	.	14	TGTGCCAGCAGCTTACAGGGAACTGGAAACACCATATATTTT	CASSLQGTGNTIYF
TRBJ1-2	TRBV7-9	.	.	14	TGTGCCAGCGCGGCTGCAGCCTCGTACTATGGCTACACCTTC	CASAAAASYYGYTF
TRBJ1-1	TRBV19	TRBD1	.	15	TGTGCCAGTAGCCGGGACAGGGGGTTACGCACTGAAGCTTTCTTT	CASSRDRGLRTEAFF
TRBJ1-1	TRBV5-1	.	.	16	TGCGCCAGCAGCTTGGGTCAGGGGACTATGAACACTGAAGCTTTCTTT	CASSLGQGTMNTEAFF
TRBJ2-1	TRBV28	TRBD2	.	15	TGTGCCAGCAGTTTGGCTAGCGGGAGCAAGAATGAGCAGTTCTTC	CASSLASGSKNEQFF
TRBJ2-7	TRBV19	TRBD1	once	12	TGTGCCAGTAGTACAGGGGGAAACGAGCAGTACTTC	CASSTGGNEQYF
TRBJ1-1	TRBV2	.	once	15	TGTGCCAGCAGCGAAGGGATTATCCGGGGCACTGAAGCTTTCTTT	CASSEGIIRGTEAFF
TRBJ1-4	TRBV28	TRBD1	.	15	TGTGCCAGCAGTTTCAGGGGGCAATGGGGTGAAAAACTGTTTTTT	CASSFRGQWGEKLFF
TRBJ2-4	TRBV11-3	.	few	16	TGTGCCAGCAGCGCGGGAACAGGGGACATCAAAAACATTCAGTACTTC	CASSAGTGDIKNIQYF
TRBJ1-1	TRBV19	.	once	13	TGTGCCAGTAGTCCCGTGGACGGGGAGAAAGCTTTCTTT	CASSPVDGEKAFF
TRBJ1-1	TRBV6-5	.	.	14	TGTGCCAGCAGGCGATCCGGGGGGAACACTGAAGCTTTCTTT	CASRRSGGNTEAFF
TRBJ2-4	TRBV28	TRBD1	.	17	TGTGCCAGCAGTCCCTGGGACAGGGGCGAAGTAAGAAACATTCAGTACTTC	CASSPWDRGEVRNIQYF
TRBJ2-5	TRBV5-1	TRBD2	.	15	TGCGCCAGCAGCGGGGGGACTAGCGGGAGAGAGACCCAGTACTTC	CASSGGTSGRETQYF
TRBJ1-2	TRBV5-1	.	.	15	TGCGCCAGCAGCTTGGGAGGCAGTGCTAACTATGGCTACACCTTC	CASSLGGSANYGYTF
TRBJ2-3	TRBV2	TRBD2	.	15	TGTGCCAGCAGTCGTGCGGGAGCCCAGGCAGATACGCAGTATTTT	CASSRAGAQADTQYF
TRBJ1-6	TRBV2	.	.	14	TGTGCCAGCAGGCCCCGAGGGGGATTTTCACCCCTCCACTTT	CASRPRGGFSPLHF
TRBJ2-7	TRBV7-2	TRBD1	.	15	TGTGCCAGCAGCCAAACAGGGGGTTCCGCCTACGAGCAGTACTTC	CASSQTGGSAYEQYF
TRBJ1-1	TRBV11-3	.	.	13	TGTGCCAGCAGCTTACAGGGGAACACTGAAGCTTTCTTT	CASSLQGNTEAFF
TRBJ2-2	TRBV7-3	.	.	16	TGTGCCAGCAGCTTTGTTCCCAGGGGCGGTACCGGGGAGCTGTTTTTT	CASSFVPRGGTGELFF
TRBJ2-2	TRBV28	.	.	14	TGTGCCAGCAGCTCTTTGGTGGAGACCGGGGAGCTGTTTTTT	CASSSLVETGELFF
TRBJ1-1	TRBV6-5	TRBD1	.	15	TGTGCCAGCAGTTATAGGGGACAGGGGAACACTGAAGCTTTCTTT	CASSYRGQGNTEAFF
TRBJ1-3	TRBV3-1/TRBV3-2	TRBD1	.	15	TGTGCCAGCACCCCAGACTCGGGACAGGGAAACACCATATATTTT	CASTPDSGQGNTIYF
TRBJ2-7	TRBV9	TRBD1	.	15	TGTGCCAGCAGCGTGAGAGGGGACAGCAACTACGAGCAGTACTTC	CASSVRGDSNYEQYF
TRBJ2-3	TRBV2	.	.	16	TGTGCCAGCAGTGAATATTCCCTAGCTATCACAGATACGCAGTATTTT	CASSEYSLAITDTQYF
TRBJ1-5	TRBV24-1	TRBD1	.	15	TGTGCCACCAGTGGGGCCCAGACAGGGGGTCAGCCCCAGCATTTT	CATSGAQTGGQPQHF
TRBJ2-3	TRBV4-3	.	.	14	TGCGCCAGCAGCCAAGATCAGAACACAGATACGCAGTATTTT	CASSQDQNTDTQYF
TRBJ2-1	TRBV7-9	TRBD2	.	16	TGTGCCAGCAGCTCCGGGACTATTGCGGGTGACAATGAGCAGTTCTTC	CASSSGTIAGDNEQFF
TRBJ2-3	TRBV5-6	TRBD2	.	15	TGTGCCAGCAGGTACCGGCGGGAGGGACCAGATACGCAGTATTTT	CASRYRREGPDTQYF
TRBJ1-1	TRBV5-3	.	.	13	TGTGCCAGAAGCCATAGAGGGAACACTGAAGCTTTCTTT	CARSHRGNTEAFF
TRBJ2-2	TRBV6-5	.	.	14	TGTGCCAGCAGAGAGCCCCGGGGCACCGGGGAGCTGTTTTTT	CASREPRGTGELFF
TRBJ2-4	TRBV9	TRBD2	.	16	TGTGCCAGCAGCGCCCCCGGACTAGCGGGAGGAAACATTCAGTACTTC	CASSAPGLAGGNIQYF
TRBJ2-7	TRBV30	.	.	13	TGTGCCTGGAGTGTAACTCCACCCTACGAGCAGTACTTC	CAWSVTPPYEQYF
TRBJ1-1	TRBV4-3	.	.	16	TGCGCCAGCAGCCAAGACCGAGACAGTAAACCCACTGAAGCTTTCTTT	CASSQDRDSKPTEAFF
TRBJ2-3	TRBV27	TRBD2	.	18	TGTGCCAGCAGTTTATCTGACCTGCGCCGGGACTACACAGATACGCAGTATTTT	CASSLSDLRRDYTDTQYF
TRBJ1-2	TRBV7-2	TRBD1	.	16	TGTGCCAGCAGCTTAGTTGGGACAGGGCCCTCCTATGGCTACACCTTC	CASSLVGTGPSYGYTF
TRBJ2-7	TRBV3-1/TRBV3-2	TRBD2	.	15	TGTGCCAGCAGCCCACTCGGGACTAGCGGCTACGAGCAGTACTTC	CASSPLGTSGYEQYF
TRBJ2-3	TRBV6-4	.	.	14	TGTGCCAGCAGTTCAGGGCGGCTTAGGGATACGCAGTATTTT	CASSSGRLRDTQYF
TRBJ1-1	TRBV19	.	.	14	TGTGCCAGTAGTCCCGGACACAGCAACACTGAAGCTTTCTTT	CASSPGHSNTEAFF
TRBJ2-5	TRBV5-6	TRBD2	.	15	TGTGCCAGCAGCTTTGGACTAGCGGGGGCAGAGACCCAGTACTTC	CASSFGLAGAETQYF
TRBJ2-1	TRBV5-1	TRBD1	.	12	TGCGCCAGCAGCGCGGACAGGGGAGAGCAGTTCTTC	CASSADRGEQFF
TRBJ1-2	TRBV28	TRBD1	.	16	TGTGCCAGCAGCCCCCCCGGGACAGGGAATCCGGATGGCTACACCTTC	CASSPPGTGNPDGYTF
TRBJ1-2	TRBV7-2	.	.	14	TGTGCCAGCAGCCCTGCGGGGTCCGCATATGGCTACACCTTC	CASSPAGSAYGYTF
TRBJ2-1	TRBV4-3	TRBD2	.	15	TGCGCCAGCAGCCAAACTAGCGTATCCTACAATGAGCAGTTCTTC	CASSQTSVSYNEQFF
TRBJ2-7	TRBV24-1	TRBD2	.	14	TGTGCCACCGCCCCCGCGGGGGAACCCTACGAGCAGTACTTC	CATAPAGEPYEQYF
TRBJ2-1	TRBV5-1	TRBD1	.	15	TGCGCCAGCAGCTTGGGACAGGGGCCCTACAATGAGCAGTTCTTC	CASSLGQGPYNEQFF